The clone carrying this T cell receptor (beta chain) was counted only a few times. This CDR3 comprises 15 residues. CDR1 is SNHLY, CDR2 FYNNEI, per germline. V was clipped by 1 base and J by 8 bases, with 12 bases between them. These data are taken from a study of CD8 T cells in ankylosing spondylitis. In TCRdb, the 5' RACE reads were re-called with MiXCR into one record per CDR3 protein. The table records about 130,000 distinct CDR3 sequences, around 13% of them present only once. This receptor was taken from a female donor with ankylosing spondylitis or in good health (not recorded which). The rearrangement joins TRBV2 to TRBJ1-6; D gene unclear. The sequencing sample was made of blood, either unsorted or a sorted T cell fraction (not recorded which). Here the CDR3 DNA reads TGTGCCAGCAGTGAAGATTCGAGGAAAGATTCACCCCTCCACTTT. It encodes CASSEDSRKDSPLHF.